The rows below give T cell receptor beta chains drawn from one sample of a study of blood T cell repertoires in COVID-19. Profiled with immunoSEQ multiplex PCR; TCRdb holds only in-frame clones, not every one. This table has some 96,000 clones, roughly nine tenths appearing once. The sample was peripheral blood. These receptor sequences come from a man over 45 with active COVID-19. Each CDR3 is given with its conserved first and last residue. The order of the fields is clone size, D gene, J gene, V gene, CDR3 DNA, CDR3 protein. D genes are given only for firm matches. Only some rows state a clone size, as once, few, many or a class for expanded clones.

- | TRBD1 | TRBJ1-1 | TRBV5-1 | TGCGCCAGCAGCCTCAGCCCCTACAGGGGACGCTATAAGGGGGGCACTGAAGCTTTCTTT | CASSLSPYRGRYKGGTEAFF
- | TRBD1 | TRBJ1-6 | TRBV6-2/TRBV6-3 | TGTGCCAGCAGTTACGGACAGGAGAATTCACCCCTCCACTTT | CASSYGQENSPLHF
- | TRBD2 | TRBJ2-3 | TRBV9 | TGTGCCAGCAGCGTTGGGACTACCAGCACAGATACGCAGTATTTT | CASSVGTTSTDTQYF
once | - | TRBJ2-1 | TRBV25-1 | TGTGCCAGCAGTGACGGAGGTAGCGGAGCCTACAATGAGCAGTTCTTC | CASSDGGSGAYNEQFF
- | - | TRBJ1-1 | TRBV10-3 | TGTGCCATCAGGACGGGGATTGGGAACACTGAAGCTTTCTTT | CAIRTGIGNTEAFF
- | - | TRBJ2-7 | TRBV10-3 | TGTGCCATCAGTGCGGAACGGACTTATAATGACGAGCAGTACTTC | CAISAERTYNDEQYF
- | TRBD1 | TRBJ1-1 | TRBV11-2 | TGTGCCAGCACCCTAGGGGGCAGTATGAACACTGAAGCTTTCTTT | CASTLGGSMNTEAFF
- | - | TRBJ2-6 | TRBV5-6 | TGTGCCAGCAGCTTTCCAGCTGGGGCCAACGTCCTGACTTTC | CASSFPAGANVLTF
- | TRBD1 | TRBJ1-5 | TRBV6-5 | TGTGCCAGGGGACAGTATAGCAATCAGCCCCAGCATTTT | CARGQYSNQPQHF
- | TRBD2 | TRBJ2-2 | TRBV19 | TGTGCCAGTGCGGCCGGGACTAGCCTCACCGGGGAGCTGTTTTTT | CASAAGTSLTGELFF
- | - | TRBJ1-2 | TRBV18 | TGTGCCAGCTCTAGTAACGCCTATGGCTACACCTTC | CASSSNAYGYTF
- | TRBD2 | TRBJ2-5 | TRBV15 | TGTGCCACCAGCAGAGATGTCGGGAGGGCCGTTGTGGAGACCCAGTACTTC | CATSRDVGRAVVETQYF